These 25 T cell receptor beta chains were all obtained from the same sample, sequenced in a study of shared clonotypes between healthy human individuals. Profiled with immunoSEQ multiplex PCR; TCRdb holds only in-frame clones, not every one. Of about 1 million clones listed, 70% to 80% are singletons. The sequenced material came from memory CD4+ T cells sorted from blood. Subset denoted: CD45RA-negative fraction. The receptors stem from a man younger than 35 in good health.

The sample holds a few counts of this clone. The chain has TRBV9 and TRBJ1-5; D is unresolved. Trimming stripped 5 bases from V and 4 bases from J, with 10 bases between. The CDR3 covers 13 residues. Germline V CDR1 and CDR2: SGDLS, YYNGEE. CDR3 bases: TGTGCCAGCAGTGACGCGGGTAATCAGCCCCAGCATTTT. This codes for CASSDAGNQPQHF.

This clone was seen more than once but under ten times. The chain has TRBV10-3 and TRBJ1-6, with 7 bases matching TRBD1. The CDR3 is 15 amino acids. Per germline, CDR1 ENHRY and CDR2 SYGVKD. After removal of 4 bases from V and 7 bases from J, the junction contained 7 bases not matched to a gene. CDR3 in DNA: TGTGCCATCAGTGTATACCAGGGGGAAAATTCACCCCTCCACTTT. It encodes CAISVYQGENSPLHF.

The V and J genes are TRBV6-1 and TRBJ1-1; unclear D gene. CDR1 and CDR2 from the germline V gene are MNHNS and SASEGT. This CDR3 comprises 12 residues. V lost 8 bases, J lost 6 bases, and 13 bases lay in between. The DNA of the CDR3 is TGTGCCAGCCAGAACTATCCACCTGAAGCTTTCTTT. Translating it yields CASQNYPPEAFF.

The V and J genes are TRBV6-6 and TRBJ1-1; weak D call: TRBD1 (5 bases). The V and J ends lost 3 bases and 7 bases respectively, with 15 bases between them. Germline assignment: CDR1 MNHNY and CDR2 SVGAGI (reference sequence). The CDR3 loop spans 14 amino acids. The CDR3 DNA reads TGTGCCAGCAGTTATTCAGAGGGGCTGGGTGAAGCTTTCTTT. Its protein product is CASSYSEGLGEAFF.

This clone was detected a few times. CDR3 region: CAWSVPGGQNTEAFF. The CDR3 nucleotides read TGTGCCTGGAGTGTACCAGGAGGGCAGAACACTGAAGCTTTCTTT. J is TRBJ1-1 and V is TRBV30; D gene unclear. CDR3 length: 15 amino acids. The V and J ends lost 0 bases and 1 base respectively, with 12 bases between them. CDR1 GTSNPN and CDR2 SVGIG come from the germline V gene (reference sequence).

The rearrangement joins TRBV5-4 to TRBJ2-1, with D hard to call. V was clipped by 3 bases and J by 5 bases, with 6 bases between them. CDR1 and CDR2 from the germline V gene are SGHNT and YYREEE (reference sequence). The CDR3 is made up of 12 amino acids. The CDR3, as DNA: TGTGCCAGCAGCTGGGATCACAATGAGCAGTTCTTC. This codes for CASSWDHNEQFF.

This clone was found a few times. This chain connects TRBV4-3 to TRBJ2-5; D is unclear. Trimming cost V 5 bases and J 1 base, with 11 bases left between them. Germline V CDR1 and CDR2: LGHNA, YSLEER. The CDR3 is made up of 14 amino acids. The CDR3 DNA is TGCGCCAGCAGCAAATCCCTGGCCCAAGAGACCCAGTACTTC. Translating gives CASSKSLAQETQYF.

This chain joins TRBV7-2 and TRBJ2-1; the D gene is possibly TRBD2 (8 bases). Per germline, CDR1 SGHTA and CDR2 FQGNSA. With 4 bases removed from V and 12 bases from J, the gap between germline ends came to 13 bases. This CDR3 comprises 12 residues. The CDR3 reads CASSSGGGVQFF. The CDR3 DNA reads TGTGCCAGCAGCTCGGGAGGGGGCGTGCAGTTCTTC. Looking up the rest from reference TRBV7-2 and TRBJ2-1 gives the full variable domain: GAGVSQSPSNKVTEKGKDVELRCDPISGHTALYWYRQSLGQGLEFLIYFQGNSAPDKSGLPSDRFSAERTGGSVSTLTIQRTQQEDSAVYLCASSSGGGVQFFGPGTRLTVL.

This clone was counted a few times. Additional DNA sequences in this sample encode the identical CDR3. The CDR3 protein is CAWSVRGVEQYF. In DNA form, the CDR3 reads TGTGCCTGGAGTGTTCGGGGGGTCGAGCAGTACTTC. The rearrangement joins TRBV30 to TRBJ2-7; TRBD2 agrees at 7 bases. This CDR3 spans 12 amino acids. V lost 0 bases to trimming and J lost 6 bases; unmatched junction nucleotides: 2. CDR1 is GTSNPN, CDR2 SVGIG, per germline (reference sequence).

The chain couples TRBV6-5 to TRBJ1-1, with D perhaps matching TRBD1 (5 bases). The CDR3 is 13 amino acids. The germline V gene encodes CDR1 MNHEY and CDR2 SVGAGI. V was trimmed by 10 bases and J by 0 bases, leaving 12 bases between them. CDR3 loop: CATTWGVNTEAFF. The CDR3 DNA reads TGTGCCACTACCTGGGGGGTGAACACTGAAGCTTTCTTT.

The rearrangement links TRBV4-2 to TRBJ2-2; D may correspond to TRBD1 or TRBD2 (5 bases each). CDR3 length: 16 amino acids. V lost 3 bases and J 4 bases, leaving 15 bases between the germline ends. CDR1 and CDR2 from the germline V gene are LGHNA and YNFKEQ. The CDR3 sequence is CASSHGAERPTGELFF. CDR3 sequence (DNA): TGTGCCAGCAGCCACGGGGCGGAAAGACCCACCGGGGAGCTGTTTTTT.

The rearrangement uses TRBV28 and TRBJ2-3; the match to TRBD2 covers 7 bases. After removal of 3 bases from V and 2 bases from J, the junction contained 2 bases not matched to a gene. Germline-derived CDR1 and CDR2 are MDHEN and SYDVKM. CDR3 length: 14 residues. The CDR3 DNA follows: TGTGCCAGCAGTTTGGGGGGGGTCACAGATACGCAGTATTTT. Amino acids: CASSLGGVTDTQYF.

CDR3 protein: CASSLVAQGTDTQYF. CDR3 sequence (DNA): TGTGCCAGCAGCTTAGTGGCACAGGGGACAGATACGCAGTATTTT. This chain links TRBV7-2 with TRBJ2-3; 7 nucleotides match TRBD1. The V gene's germline CDR1 is SGHTA and CDR2 FQGNSA. With 1 base clipped from V and 3 bases from J, the junction kept 4 bases outside the gene matches. This CDR3 has 15 residues.

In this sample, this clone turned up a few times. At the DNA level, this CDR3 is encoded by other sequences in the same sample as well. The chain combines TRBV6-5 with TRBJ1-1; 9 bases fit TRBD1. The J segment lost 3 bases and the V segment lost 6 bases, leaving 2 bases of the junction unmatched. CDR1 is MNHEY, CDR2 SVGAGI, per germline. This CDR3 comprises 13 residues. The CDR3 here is CASRGQGDTEAFF. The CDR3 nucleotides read TGTGCCAGCAGGGGACAGGGAGACACTGAAGCTTTCTTT.

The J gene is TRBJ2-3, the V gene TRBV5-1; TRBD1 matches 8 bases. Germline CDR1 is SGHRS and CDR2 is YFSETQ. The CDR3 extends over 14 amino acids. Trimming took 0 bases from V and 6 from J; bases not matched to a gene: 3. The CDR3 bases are TGCGCCAGCAGCTTGGGTCCAGGGGGCGATACGCAGTATTTT. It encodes CASSLGPGGDTQYF.

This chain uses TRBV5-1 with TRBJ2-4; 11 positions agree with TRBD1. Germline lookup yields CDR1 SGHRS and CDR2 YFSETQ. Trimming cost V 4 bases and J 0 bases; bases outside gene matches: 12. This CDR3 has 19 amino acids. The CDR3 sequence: CASSEGTGGTKLAKNIQYF. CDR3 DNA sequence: TGCGCCAGCAGCGAGGGGACAGGGGGAACTAAACTAGCCAAAAACATTCAGTACTTC. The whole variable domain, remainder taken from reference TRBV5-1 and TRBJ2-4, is KAGVTQTPRYLIKTRGQQVTLSCSPISGHRSVSWYQQTPGQGLQFLFEYFSETQRNKGNFPGRFSGRQFSNSRSEMNVSTLELGDSALYLCASSEGTGGTKLAKNIQYFGAGTRLSVL.

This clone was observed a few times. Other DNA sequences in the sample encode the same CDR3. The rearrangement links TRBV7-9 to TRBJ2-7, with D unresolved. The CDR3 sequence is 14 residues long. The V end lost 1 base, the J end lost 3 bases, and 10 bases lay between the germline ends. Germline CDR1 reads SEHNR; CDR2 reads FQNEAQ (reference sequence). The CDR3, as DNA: TGTGCCAGCAGCTTAGAGGGTGCGCGCTACGAGCAGTACTTC. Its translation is CASSLEGARYEQYF.

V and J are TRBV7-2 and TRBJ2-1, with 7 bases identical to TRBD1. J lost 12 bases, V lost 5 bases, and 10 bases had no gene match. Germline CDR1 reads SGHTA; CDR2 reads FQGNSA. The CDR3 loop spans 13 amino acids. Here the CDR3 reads CASSLGGHPGQFF. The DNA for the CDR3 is TGTGCCAGCAGCCTAGGGGGCCACCCAGGGCAGTTCTTC.

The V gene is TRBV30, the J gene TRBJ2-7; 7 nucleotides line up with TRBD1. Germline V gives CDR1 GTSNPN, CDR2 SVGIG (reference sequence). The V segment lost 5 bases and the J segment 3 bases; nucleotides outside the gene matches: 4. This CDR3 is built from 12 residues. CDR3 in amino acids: CAWGQVFYEQYF. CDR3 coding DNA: TGTGCCTGGGGACAGGTATTCTACGAGCAGTACTTC.

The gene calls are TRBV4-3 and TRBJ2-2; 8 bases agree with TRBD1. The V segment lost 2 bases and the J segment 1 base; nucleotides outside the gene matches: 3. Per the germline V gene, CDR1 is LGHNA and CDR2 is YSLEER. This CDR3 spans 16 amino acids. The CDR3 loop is CASSQRGTGNTGELFF. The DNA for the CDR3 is TGCGCCAGCAGCCAACGCGGGACAGGGAACACCGGGGAGCTGTTTTTT.

The CDR3 protein is CASSGRRIYEQYF. CDR3 DNA sequence: TGTGCCAGCAGTGGAAGGAGGATCTACGAGCAGTACTTC. The chain employs TRBV28 and TRBJ2-7; possible D gene TRBD2, 5 bases. CDR3 length: 13 amino acids. V gave up 5 bases and J gave up 3 bases, with 11 bases separating them. Germline V CDR1 and CDR2: MDHEN, SYDVKM.

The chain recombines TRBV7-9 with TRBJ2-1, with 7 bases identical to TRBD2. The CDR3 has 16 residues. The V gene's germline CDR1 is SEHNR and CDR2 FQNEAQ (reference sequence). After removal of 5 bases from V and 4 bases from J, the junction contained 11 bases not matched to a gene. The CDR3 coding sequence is TGTGCCAGCAGCCCCCGGTTTGGGGGAGGGTACAATGAGCAGTTCTTC. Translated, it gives CASSPRFGGGYNEQFF.

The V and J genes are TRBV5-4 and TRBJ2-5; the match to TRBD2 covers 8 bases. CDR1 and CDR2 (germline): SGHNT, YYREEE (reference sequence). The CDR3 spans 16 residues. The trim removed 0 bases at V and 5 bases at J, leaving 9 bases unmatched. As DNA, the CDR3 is TGTGCCAGCAGCTTGGCCGGGACTAGTCTTGCGGAGACCCAGTACTTC. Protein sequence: CASSLAGTSLAETQYF.

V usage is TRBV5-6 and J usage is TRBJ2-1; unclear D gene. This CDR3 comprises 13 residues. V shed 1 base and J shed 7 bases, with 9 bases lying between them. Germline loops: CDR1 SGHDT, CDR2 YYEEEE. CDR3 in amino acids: CASSLRLGNEQFF. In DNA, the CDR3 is TGTGCCAGCAGCTTGAGATTGGGGAATGAGCAGTTCTTC.

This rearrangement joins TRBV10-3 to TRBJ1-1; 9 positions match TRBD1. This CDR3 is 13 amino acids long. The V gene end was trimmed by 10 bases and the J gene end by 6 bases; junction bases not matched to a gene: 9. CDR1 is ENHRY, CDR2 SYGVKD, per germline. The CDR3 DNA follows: TGTGCCACGACAGGGGGGGGGATCGCTGAAGCTTTCTTT. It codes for CATTGGGIAEAFF.